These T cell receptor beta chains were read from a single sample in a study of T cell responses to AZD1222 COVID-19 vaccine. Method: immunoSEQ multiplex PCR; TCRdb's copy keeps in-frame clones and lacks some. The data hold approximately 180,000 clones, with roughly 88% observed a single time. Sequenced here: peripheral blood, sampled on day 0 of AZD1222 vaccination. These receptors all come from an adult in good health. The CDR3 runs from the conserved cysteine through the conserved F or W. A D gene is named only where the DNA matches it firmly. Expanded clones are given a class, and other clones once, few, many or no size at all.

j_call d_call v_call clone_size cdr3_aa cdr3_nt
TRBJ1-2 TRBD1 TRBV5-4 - CASSRRVTGGNYGYTF TGTGCCAGCAGCCGGAGGGTGACAGGGGGCAACTATGGCTACACCTTC
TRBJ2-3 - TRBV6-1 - CASSEGRITQYF TGTGCCAGCAGTGAAGGGAGGATTACGCAGTATTTT
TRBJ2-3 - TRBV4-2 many CASSQGNQADTQYF TGTGCCAGCAGCCAAGGTAACCAGGCAGATACGCAGTATTTT
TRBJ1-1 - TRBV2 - CASASQGGGTEAFF TGTGCCAGCGCGTCGCAGGGCGGCGGCACTGAAGCTTTCTTT
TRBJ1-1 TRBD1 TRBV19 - CASNPQGRWNTEAFF TGTGCCAGTAATCCACAGGGGAGGTGGAACACTGAAGCTTTCTTT
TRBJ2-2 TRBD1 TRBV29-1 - CSVGGQGKTGELFF TGCAGCGTCGGCGGACAGGGGAAGACCGGGGAGCTGTTTTTT
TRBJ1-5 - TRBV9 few CASSVGQRTQPQHF TGTGCCAGCAGCGTAGGACAGCGGACCCAGCCCCAGCATTTT
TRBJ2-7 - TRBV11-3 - CASSPTESYEQYF TGTGCCAGCAGCCCAACAGAATCCTACGAGCAGTACTTC
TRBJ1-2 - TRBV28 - CASSLGSLGYTF TGTGCCAGCAGTTTGGGTAGTCTAGGCTACACCTTC
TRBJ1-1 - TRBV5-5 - CASRGREGTEAFF TGTGCCAGCAGGGGGAGGGAGGGCACTGAAGCTTTCTTT
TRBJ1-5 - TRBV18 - CASSPPDGHQPQHF TGTGCCAGCTCACCACCGGACGGGCATCAGCCCCAGCATTTT
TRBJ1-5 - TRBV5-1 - CASSLGTDSKPQHF TGCGCCAGCAGCTTAGGAACAGACAGTAAGCCCCAGCATTTT
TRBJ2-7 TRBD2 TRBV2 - CASVFPLSGESYEQYF TGTGCCAGCGTCTTCCCCCTTAGCGGGGAAAGCTACGAGCAGTACTTC
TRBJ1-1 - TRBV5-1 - CASSPRQGPTSQNTEAFF TGCGCCAGCAGCCCCCGACAAGGGCCGACAAGCCAGAACACTGAAGCTTTCTTT
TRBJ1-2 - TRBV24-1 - CATSAGVDGYTF TGTGCCACCAGTGCGGGGGTTGATGGCTACACCTTC
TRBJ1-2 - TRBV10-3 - CAISSADRGYGYTF TGTGCCATCTCCTCCGCGGACAGAGGCTATGGCTACACCTTC
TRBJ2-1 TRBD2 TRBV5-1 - CASSPGGLAGNNEQFF TGCGCCAGCAGCCCCGGGGGGCTAGCGGGGAACAATGAGCAGTTCTTC
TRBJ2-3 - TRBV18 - CASSPGAEGQYF TGTGCCAGCTCACCAGGGGCAGAGGGGCAGTATTTT
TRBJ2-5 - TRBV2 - CASSEARGAGETQYF TGTGCCAGCAGTGAAGCTCGGGGGGCCGGGGAGACCCAGTACTTC
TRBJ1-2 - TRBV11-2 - CASSSLRERTANYGYTF TGTGCCAGCAGCTCCCTCCGTGAAAGGACAGCTAACTATGGCTACACCTTC
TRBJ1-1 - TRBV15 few CATSRDYGGGTEAFF TGTGCCACCAGCAGAGACTATGGGGGAGGAACTGAAGCTTTCTTT
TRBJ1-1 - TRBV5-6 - CASSFWGPGGGTEAFF TGTGCCAGCAGCTTCTGGGGGCCCGGGGGCGGAACTGAAGCTTTCTTT
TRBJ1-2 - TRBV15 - CATSRDLVQGYGYTF TGTGCCACCAGCAGAGATCTTGTACAGGGCTATGGCTACACCTTC
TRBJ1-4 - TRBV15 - CATSSWETNEKLFF TGTGCCACCAGCAGTTGGGAAACTAATGAAAAACTGTTTTTT
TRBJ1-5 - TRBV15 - CATSRAPRRGNQPQHF TGTGCCACCAGCAGAGCCCCCAGGAGGGGCAATCAGCCCCAGCATTTT
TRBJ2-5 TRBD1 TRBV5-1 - CASSLAMDRGLRGETQYF TGCGCCAGCAGCTTGGCCATGGACAGGGGGCTCAGAGGAGAGACCCAGTACTTC
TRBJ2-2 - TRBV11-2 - CASSLEITGGTGELFF TGTGCCAGCAGTCTAGAAATTACCGGGGGCACCGGGGAGCTGTTTTTT
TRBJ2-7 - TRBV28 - CASNVAGSSYEQYF TGTGCCAGCAATGTTGCAGGGAGCTCCTACGAGCAGTACTTC
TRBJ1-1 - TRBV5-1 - CASSLEGGLNTEAFF TGCGCCAGCAGCTTGGAAGGCGGACTGAACACTGAAGCTTTCTTT
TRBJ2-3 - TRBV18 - CASSPVGPRTDTQYF TGTGCCAGCTCACCAGTGGGACCACGGACAGATACGCAGTATTTT
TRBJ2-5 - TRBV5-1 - CASRGSVGNQETQYF TGCGCCAGCAGGGGTTCTGTTGGAAACCAAGAGACCCAGTACTTC
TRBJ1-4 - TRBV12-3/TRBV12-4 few CASSLARGQLFF TGTGCCAGCAGTTTAGCGAGAGGACAGCTGTTTTTT
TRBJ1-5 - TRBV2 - CASSGAPNQPQHF TGTGCCAGCAGTGGCGCACCCAATCAGCCCCAGCATTTT
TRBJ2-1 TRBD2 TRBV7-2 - CASSLLTSGGANEQFF TGTGCCAGCAGCTTACTGACTAGCGGGGGGGCAAATGAGCAGTTCTTC
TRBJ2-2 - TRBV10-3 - CAISESGVYTGELFF TGTGCCATCAGTGAGAGTGGGGTTTACACCGGGGAGCTGTTTTTT
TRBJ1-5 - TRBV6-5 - CASGRDSNQPQHF TGTGCCAGCGGACGGGATAGCAATCAGCCCCAGCATTTT
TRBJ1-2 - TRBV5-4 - CASSLDWVRGYDGYTF TGTGCCAGCAGCTTGGACTGGGTACGGGGGTACGATGGCTACACCTTC
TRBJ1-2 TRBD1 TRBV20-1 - CSAATGSGYTF TGCAGTGCGGCGACAGGGTCAGGCTACACCTTC
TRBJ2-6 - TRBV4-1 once CASSQRGAEEYSGANVLTF TGCGCCAGCAGCCAGAGGGGGGCGGAAGAATACTCTGGGGCCAACGTCCTGACTTTC
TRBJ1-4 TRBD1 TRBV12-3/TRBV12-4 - CATRQGNEKLFF TGTGCCACCCGACAGGGGAACGAAAAACTGTTTTTT
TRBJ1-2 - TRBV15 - CATSREGGAGRGGVGYTF TGTGCCACCAGCAGAGAGGGGGGTGCAGGGAGGGGCGGAGTTGGCTACACCTTC
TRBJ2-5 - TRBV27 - CASSKEVRGETQYF TGTGCCAGCAGTAAAGAGGTCAGGGGCGAGACCCAGTACTTC
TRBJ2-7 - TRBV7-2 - CASSLVPAYEQYF TGTGCCAGCAGCTTAGTTCCAGCCTACGAGCAGTACTTC
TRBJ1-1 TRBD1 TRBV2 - CASSENRGGTEAFF TGTGCCAGCAGTGAAAACAGGGGTGGGACTGAAGCTTTCTTT
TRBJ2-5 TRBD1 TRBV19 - CASSRGQQETQYF TGTGCCAGTAGTAGGGGACAGCAAGAGACCCAGTACTTC
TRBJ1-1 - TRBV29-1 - CSVAGGPNTEAFF TGCAGCGTCGCCGGGGGGCCGAACACTGAAGCTTTCTTT
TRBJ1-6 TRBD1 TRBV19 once CASSSSGQGTNNSPLHF TGTGCCAGTAGTTCGTCGGGACAGGGTACTAATAATTCACCCCTCCACTTT
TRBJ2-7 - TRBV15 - CATSGRRDAYEQYF TGTGCCACCAGCGGACGCCGGGACGCCTACGAGCAGTACTTC
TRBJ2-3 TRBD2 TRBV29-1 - CSVDTGGGTDTQYF TGCAGCGTTGATACGGGGGGGGGCACAGATACGCAGTATTTT
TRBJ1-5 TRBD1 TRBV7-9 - CASSKDPRRGRDQPQHF TGTGCCAGCAGCAAGGACCCACGCAGGGGGCGGGATCAGCCCCAGCATTTT
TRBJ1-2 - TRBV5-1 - CASSLGGVANYGYTF TGCGCCAGCAGCTTGGGAGGGGTCGCTAACTATGGCTACACCTTC
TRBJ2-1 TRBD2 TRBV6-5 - CASSYSLAGGYNEQFF TGTGCCAGCAGTTATTCGCTAGCGGGGGGCTACAATGAGCAGTTCTTC
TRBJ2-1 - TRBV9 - CASSVQGNSYNEQFF TGTGCCAGCAGCGTACAGGGGAACTCCTACAATGAGCAGTTCTTC
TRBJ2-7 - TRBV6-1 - CASSDSYEQYF TGTGCCAGCAGTGACAGCTACGAGCAGTACTTC
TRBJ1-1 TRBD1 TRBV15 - CATSGRQGRSTEAFF TGTGCCACCAGCGGAAGACAGGGGCGCAGCACTGAAGCTTTCTTT